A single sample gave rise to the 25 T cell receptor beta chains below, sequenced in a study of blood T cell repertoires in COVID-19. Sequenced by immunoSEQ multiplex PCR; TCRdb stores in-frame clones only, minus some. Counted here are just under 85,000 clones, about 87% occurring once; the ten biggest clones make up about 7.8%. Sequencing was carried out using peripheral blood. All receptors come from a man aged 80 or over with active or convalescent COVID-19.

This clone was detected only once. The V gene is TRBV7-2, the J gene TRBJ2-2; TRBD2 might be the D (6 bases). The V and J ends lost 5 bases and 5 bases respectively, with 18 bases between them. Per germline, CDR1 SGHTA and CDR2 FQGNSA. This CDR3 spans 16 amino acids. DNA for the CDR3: TGTGCCAGCAGCCCCCGACAGCGGGCGGGAACCGGGGAGCTGTTTTTT. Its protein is CASSPRQRAGTGELFF.

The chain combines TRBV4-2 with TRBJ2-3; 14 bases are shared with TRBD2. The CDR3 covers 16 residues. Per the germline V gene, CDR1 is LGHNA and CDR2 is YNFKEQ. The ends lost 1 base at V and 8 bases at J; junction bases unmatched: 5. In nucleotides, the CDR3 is TGTGCCAGCAGCCAAGGCGGGACTAGCGGGGGCGGTACGCAGTATTTT. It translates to CASSQGGTSGGGTQYF.

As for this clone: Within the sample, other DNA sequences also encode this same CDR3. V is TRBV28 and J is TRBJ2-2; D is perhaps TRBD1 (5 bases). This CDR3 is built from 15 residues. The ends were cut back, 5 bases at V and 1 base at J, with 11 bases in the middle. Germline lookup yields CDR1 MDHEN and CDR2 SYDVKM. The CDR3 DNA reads TGTGCCAGCAGTGGGGCAGAAAAGAACACCGGGGAGCTGTTTTTT. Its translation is CASSGAEKNTGELFF.

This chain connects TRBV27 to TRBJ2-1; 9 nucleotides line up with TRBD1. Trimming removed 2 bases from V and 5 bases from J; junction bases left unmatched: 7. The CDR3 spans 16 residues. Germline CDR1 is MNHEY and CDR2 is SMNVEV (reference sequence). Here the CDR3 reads CASSLVGQGRNNEQFF. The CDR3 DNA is TGTGCCAGCAGTTTAGTCGGACAGGGGAGAAACAATGAGCAGTTCTTC.

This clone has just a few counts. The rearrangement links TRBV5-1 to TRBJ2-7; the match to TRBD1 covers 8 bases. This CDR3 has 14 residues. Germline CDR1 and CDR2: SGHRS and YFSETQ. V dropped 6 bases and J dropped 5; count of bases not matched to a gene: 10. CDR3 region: CASNQDRVFDEQYV. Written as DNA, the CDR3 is TGCGCCAGCAACCAGGACAGGGTTTTCGACGAGCAGTACGTC.

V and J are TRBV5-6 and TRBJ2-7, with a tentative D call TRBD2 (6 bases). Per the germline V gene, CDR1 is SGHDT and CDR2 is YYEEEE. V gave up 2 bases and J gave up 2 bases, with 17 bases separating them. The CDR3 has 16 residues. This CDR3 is CASSLRSSGGTYEQYV. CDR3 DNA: TGTGCCAGCAGCTTAAGAAGTTCCGGGGGAACCTACGAGCAGTACGTC.

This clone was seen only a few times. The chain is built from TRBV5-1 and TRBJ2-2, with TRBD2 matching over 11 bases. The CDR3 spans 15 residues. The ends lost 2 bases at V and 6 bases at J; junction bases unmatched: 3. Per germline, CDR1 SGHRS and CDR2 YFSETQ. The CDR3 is CASSFIAGGPGELFF. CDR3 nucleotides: TGCGCCAGCAGCTTCATAGCGGGGGGGCCCGGGGAGCTGTTTTTT.

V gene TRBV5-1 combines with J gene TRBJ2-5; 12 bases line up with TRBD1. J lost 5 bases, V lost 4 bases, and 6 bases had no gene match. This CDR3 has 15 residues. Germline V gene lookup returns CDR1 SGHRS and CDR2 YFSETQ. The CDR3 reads CASSRRDRGLETQYF. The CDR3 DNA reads TGCGCCAGCAGCCGCCGGGACAGGGGGCTCGAGACCCAGTACTTC.

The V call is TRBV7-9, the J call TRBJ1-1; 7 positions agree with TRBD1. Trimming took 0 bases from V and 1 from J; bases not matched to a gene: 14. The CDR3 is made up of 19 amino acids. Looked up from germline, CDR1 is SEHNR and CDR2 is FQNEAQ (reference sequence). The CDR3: CASSLAWGQMTRGNTEAFF. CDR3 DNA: TGTGCCAGCAGCTTAGCATGGGGACAGATGACCAGGGGGAACACTGAAGCTTTCTTT.

DNA of the CDR3: TGTGCCAGCAGCACCCGGGGGGGGATGAACACTGAAGCTTTCTTT. Translating it yields CASSTRGGMNTEAFF. The chain employs TRBV6-5 and TRBJ1-1, with a tentative D call TRBD1 (5 bases). CDR3 length: 15 residues. Trimming pared 6 bases from V and 0 bases from J, leaving 14 bases between. The germline V gene encodes CDR1 MNHEY and CDR2 SVGAGI.

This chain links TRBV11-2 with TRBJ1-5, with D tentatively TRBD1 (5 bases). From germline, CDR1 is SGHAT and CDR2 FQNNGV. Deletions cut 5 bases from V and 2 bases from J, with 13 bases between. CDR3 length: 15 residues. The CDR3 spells CASSLRGFGNQPQHF. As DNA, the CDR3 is TGTGCCAGCAGCCTCCGGGGGTTCGGCAATCAGCCCCAGCATTTT.

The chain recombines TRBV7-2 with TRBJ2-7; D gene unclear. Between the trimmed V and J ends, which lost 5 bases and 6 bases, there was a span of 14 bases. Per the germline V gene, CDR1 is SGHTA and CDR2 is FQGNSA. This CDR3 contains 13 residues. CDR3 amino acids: CASSRNIDTEQYV. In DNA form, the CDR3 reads TGTGCCAGCAGCCGAAACATTGACACCGAGCAGTACGTC.

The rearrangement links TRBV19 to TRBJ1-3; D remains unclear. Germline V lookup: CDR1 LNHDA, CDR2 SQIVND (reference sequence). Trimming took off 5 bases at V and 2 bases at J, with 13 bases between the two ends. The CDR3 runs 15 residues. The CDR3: CASSPLRRTGNTIYF. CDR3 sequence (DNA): TGTGCCAGTAGTCCCCTAAGGAGGACTGGAAACACCATATATTTT.

The CDR3 sequence: CASSYPGGGELFF. DNA of the CDR3: TGTGCCAGCAGTTACCCCGGCGGCGGGGAGCTGTTTTTT. The chain carries TRBV6-5 and TRBJ2-2; D is uncertain. Germline V gives CDR1 MNHEY, CDR2 SVGAGI. The CDR3 is made up of 13 amino acids. With 2 bases removed from V and 7 bases from J, the gap between germline ends came to 8 bases.

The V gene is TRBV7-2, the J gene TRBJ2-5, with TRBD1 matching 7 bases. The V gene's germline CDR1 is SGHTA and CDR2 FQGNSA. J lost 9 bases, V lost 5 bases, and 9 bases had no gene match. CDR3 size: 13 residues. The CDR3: CASSEGQLLAQYF. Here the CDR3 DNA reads TGTGCCAGCAGCGAGGGACAGCTTTTGGCCCAGTACTTC.

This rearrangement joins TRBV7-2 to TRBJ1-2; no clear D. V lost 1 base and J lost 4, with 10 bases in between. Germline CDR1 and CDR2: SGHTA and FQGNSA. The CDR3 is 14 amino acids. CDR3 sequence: CASSLVADSYGYTF. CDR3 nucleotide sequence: TGTGCCAGCAGCTTAGTTGCGGATTCCTATGGCTACACCTTC.

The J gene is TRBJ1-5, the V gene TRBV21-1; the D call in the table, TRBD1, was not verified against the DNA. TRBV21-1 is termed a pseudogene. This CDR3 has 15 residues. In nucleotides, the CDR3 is TGTGCCAGCAGCAAAGGCCAGGACAACAATCAGCCCCAGCATTTT. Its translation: CASSKGQDNNQPQHF.

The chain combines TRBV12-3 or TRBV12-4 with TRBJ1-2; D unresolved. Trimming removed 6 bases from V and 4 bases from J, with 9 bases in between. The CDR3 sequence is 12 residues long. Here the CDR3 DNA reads TGTGCCAGCAGCTATCTAGGCTATGGCTACACCTTC. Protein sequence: CASSYLGYGYTF.

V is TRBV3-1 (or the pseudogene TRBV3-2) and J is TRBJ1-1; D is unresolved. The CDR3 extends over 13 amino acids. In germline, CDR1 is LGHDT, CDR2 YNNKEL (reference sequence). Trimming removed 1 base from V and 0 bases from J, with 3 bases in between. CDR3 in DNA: TGTGCCAGCAGCCAAGCGGTGAACACTGAAGCTTTCTTT. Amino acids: CASSQAVNTEAFF.

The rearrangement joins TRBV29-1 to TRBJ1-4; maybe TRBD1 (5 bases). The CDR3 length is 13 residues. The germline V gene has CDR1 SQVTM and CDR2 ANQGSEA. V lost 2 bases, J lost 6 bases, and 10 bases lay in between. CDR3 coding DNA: TGCAGCGTTGAAACAGGATTCGATGAAAAACTGTTTTTT. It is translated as CSVETGFDEKLFF.

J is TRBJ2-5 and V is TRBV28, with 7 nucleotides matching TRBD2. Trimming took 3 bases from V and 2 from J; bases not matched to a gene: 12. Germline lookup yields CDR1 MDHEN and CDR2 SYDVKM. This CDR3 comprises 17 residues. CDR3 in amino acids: CASSFPPGTILQETQYF. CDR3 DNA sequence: TGTGCCAGCAGTTTCCCCCCCGGGACTATCTTACAAGAGACCCAGTACTTC.

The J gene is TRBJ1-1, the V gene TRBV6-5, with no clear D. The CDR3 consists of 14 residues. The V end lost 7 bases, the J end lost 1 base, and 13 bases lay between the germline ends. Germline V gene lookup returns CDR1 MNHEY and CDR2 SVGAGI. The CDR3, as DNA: TGTGCCAGCACCCTAGACGAGACGAACACTGAAGCTTTCTTT. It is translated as CASTLDETNTEAFF.

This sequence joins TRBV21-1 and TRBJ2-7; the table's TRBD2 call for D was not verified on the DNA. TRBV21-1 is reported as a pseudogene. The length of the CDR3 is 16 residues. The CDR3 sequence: CASSKEGLAGYYEQYV. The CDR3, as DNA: TGTGCCAGCAGCAAAGAAGGACTAGCGGGATACTACGAGCAGTACGTC.

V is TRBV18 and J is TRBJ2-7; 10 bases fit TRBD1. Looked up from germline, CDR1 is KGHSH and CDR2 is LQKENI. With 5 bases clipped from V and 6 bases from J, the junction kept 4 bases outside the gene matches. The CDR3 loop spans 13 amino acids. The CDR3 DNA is TGTGCCAGCTCAACCGGGACAGGGGTCGAGCAGTACGTC. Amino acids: CASSTGTGVEQYV.

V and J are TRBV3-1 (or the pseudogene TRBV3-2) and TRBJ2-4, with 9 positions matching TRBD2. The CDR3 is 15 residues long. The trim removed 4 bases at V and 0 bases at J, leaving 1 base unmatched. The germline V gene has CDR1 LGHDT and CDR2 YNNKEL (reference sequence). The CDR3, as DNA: TGTGCCAGCAGCCGAGCGGGGGGAGCCAAAAACATTCAGTACTTC. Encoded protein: CASSRAGGAKNIQYF.